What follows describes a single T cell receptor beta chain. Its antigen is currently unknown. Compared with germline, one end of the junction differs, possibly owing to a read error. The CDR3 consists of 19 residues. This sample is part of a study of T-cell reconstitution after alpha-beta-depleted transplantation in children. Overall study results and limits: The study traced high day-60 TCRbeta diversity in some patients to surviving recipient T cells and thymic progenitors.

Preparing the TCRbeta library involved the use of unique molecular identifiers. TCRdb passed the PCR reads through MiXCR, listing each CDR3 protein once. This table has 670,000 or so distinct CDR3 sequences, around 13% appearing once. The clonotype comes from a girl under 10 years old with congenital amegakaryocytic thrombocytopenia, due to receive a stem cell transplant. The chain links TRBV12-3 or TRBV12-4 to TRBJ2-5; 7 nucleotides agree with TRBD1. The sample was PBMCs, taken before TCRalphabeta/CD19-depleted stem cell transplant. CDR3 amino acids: CTSSLVVSAGGIVVETQYF. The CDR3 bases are TGTACCAGCAGTTTAGTGGTTTCGGCAGGGGGAATCGTCGTCGAGACCCAGTACTTC.